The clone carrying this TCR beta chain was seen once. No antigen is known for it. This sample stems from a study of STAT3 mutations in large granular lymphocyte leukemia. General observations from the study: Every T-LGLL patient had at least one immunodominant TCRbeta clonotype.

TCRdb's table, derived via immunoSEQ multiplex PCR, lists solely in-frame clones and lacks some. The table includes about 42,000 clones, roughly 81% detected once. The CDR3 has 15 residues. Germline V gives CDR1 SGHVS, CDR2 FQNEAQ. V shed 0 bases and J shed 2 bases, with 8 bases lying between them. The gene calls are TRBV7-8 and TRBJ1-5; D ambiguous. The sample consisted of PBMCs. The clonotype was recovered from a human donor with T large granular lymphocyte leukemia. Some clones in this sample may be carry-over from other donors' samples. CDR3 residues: CASSLAVGRNQPQHF. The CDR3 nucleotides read TGTGCCAGCAGCTTAGCGGTAGGGCGCAATCAGCCCCAGCATTTT.